A selection of T cell receptor beta chains follows, all from one sample in a study of Ad26.COV2.S vaccination and SARS-CoV-2 variants. TCRdb's table, derived via immunoSEQ multiplex PCR, lists solely in-frame clones and lacks some. The sample gives hundreds of thousands of clones, 83% of which show up once; almost 7.5% is in the top ten. The material was peripheral blood, obtained in a trial of Ad26.COV2.S vaccine versus placebo. The source is a person aged 18-60 years who received the Ad26.COV2.S COVID-19 vaccine or a placebo. Each CDR3 is given without its conserved first and last residue. Fields, in order: V gene, J gene, CDR3 protein.

V gene: TRBV19
J gene: TRBJ1-5
CDR3 protein: ASIQVQYWDQPQH

V gene: TRBV5-1
J gene: TRBJ2-1
CDR3 protein: ASRPRGAPYNEQF

V gene: TRBV2
J gene: TRBJ1-5
CDR3 protein: ASSVRQGTQPQH

V gene: TRBV7-2
J gene: TRBJ2-7
CDR3 protein: ASSLTGMSSYEQY

V gene: TRBV4-1
J gene: TRBJ2-7
CDR3 protein: ASSREAGPSYEQY

V gene: TRBV7-6
J gene: TRBJ1-1
CDR3 protein: ASSQGPGGGNTEAF

V gene: TRBV2
J gene: TRBJ2-5
CDR3 protein: ASGRVAGGLQETQY

V gene: TRBV5-1
J gene: TRBJ2-5
CDR3 protein: ASSQVPAETQY

V gene: TRBV5-6
J gene: TRBJ1-1
CDR3 protein: ASSIRDATEAF

V gene: TRBV20-1
J gene: TRBJ1-3
CDR3 protein: SASRQGGNTIY

V gene: TRBV6-5
J gene: TRBJ2-7
CDR3 protein: ASRSDRGRYEQY

V gene: TRBV15
J gene: TRBJ2-5
CDR3 protein: ATSRDAGGKETQY

V gene: TRBV29-1
J gene: TRBJ2-2
CDR3 protein: SVQAPTNTGELF

V gene: TRBV9
J gene: TRBJ1-6
CDR3 protein: ASSEGVNSPLH

V gene: TRBV7-2
J gene: TRBJ2-3
CDR3 protein: ASSLYFQSDTQY

V gene: TRBV5-4
J gene: TRBJ1-1
CDR3 protein: ASSVRGDHEAF

V gene: TRBV27
J gene: TRBJ2-7
CDR3 protein: ASSSTGGGDEQY

V gene: TRBV28
J gene: TRBJ2-6
CDR3 protein: ATKGDRANVLT

V gene: TRBV19
J gene: TRBJ2-6
CDR3 protein: ASSPGQGSSGANVLT

V gene: TRBV29-1
J gene: TRBJ2-7
CDR3 protein: SVALALSYEQY

V gene: TRBV6-5
J gene: TRBJ2-5
CDR3 protein: ASSYSRGRMY

V gene: TRBV10-3
J gene: TRBJ2-3
CDR3 protein: AISDLAGPHTQY

V gene: TRBV19
J gene: TRBJ2-7
CDR3 protein: ASGWTGDNYEQY

V gene: TRBV5-6
J gene: TRBJ2-7
CDR3 protein: ASSLAGMGNEQY

V gene: TRBV24-1
J gene: TRBJ2-1
CDR3 protein: ATSDPRGGGYNEQF

V gene: TRBV9
J gene: TRBJ1-2
CDR3 protein: ASSVVGSNYGYT

V gene: TRBV5-6
J gene: TRBJ2-5
CDR3 protein: ASTPYGTSEETQY

V gene: TRBV3-1/TRBV3-2
J gene: TRBJ2-5
CDR3 protein: ASSQDWGVDGTQY

V gene: TRBV11-3
J gene: TRBJ2-2
CDR3 protein: ASSWTGVGELF

V gene: TRBV13
J gene: TRBJ2-5
CDR3 protein: ASSLGEGETQY

V gene: TRBV5-4
J gene: TRBJ2-7
CDR3 protein: ASTLEPVDYEQY

V gene: TRBV13
J gene: TRBJ1-1
CDR3 protein: ASSLVTGFKPEAF

V gene: TRBV7-9
J gene: TRBJ1-2
CDR3 protein: ASSFGTDYGYT

V gene: TRBV3-1/TRBV3-2
J gene: TRBJ1-2
CDR3 protein: ASSQSAGNFGYT

V gene: TRBV3-1/TRBV3-2
J gene: TRBJ1-3
CDR3 protein: ASSPWGTGNTIY

V gene: TRBV28
J gene: TRBJ1-1
CDR3 protein: ASSFPWDTEAF

V gene: TRBV11-2
J gene: TRBJ1-3
CDR3 protein: ASSLRLGNTIY

V gene: TRBV20-1
J gene: TRBJ2-7
CDR3 protein: SAYLSYEQY

V gene: TRBV18
J gene: TRBJ1-5
CDR3 protein: ASSPRGADQPQH

V gene: TRBV28
J gene: TRBJ1-5
CDR3 protein: ASSFDRGRVQPQH

V gene: TRBV7-3
J gene: TRBJ1-1
CDR3 protein: ASSLGGQAITEAF

V gene: TRBV9
J gene: TRBJ2-2
CDR3 protein: ASRGTSGGDTGELF

V gene: TRBV5-6
J gene: TRBJ1-1
CDR3 protein: ASSLGNTGHAF

V gene: TRBV2
J gene: TRBJ1-5
CDR3 protein: ASTLLATKPQH

V gene: TRBV3-1/TRBV3-2
J gene: TRBJ1-6
CDR3 protein: ASSQVDRPNSPLH

V gene: TRBV23-1
J gene: TRBJ2-5
CDR3 protein: ASSQIGLETQY

V gene: TRBV6-5
J gene: TRBJ1-2
CDR3 protein: ASSYSGGENGYT

V gene: TRBV19
J gene: TRBJ1-1
CDR3 protein: ASKEGLRDTEAF

V gene: TRBV28
J gene: TRBJ1-3
CDR3 protein: ASSDRDSGNTIY

V gene: TRBV5-6
J gene: TRBJ1-2
CDR3 protein: ASSLGPQGNYGYT

V gene: TRBV27
J gene: TRBJ1-1
CDR3 protein: APWTGDTEAF

V gene: TRBV9
J gene: TRBJ1-6
CDR3 protein: ASSEGLGSPLH

V gene: TRBV7-8
J gene: TRBJ1-5
CDR3 protein: ASSFRTGPQH

V gene: TRBV1
J gene: TRBJ2-1
CDR3 protein: TSSQEAGGYNEQF